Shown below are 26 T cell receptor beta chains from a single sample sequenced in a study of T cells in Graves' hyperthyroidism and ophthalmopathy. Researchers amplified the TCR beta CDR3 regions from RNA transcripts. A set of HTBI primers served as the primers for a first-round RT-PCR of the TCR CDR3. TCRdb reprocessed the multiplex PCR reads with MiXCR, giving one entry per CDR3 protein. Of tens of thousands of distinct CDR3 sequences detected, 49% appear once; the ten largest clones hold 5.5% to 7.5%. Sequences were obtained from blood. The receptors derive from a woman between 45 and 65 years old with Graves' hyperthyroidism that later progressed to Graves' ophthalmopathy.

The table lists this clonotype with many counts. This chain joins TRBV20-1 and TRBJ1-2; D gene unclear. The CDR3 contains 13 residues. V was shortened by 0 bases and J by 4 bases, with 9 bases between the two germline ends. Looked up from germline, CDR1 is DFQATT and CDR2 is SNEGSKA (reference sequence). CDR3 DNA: TGCAGTGCTAGAGATCTCACGGTCTATGGCTACACCTTC. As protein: CSARDLTVYGYTF.

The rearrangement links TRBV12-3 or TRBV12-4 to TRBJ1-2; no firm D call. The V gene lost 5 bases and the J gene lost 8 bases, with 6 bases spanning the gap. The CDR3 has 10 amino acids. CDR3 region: CASSGKGYTF. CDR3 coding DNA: TGTGCCAGCAGTGGCAAGGGCTACACCTTC.

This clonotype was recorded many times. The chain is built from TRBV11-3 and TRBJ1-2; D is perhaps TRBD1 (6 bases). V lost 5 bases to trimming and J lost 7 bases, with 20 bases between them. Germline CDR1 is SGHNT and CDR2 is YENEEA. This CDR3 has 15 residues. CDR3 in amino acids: CASSPRGGGATGYTF. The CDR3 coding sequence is TGTGCCAGCAGCCCTCGGGGGGGGGGCGCAACTGGCTACACCTTC.

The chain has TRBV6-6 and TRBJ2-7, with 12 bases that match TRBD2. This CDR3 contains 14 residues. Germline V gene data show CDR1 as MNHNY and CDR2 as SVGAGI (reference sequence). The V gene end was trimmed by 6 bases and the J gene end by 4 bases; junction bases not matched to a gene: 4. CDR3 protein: CASRSTSGSYEQYF. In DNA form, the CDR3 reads TGTGCCAGCAGATCGACTAGCGGGAGTTACGAGCAGTACTTC.

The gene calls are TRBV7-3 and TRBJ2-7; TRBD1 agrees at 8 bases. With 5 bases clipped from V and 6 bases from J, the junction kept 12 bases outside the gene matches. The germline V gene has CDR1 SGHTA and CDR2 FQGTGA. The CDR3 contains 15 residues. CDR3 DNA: TGTGCCAGCAGCCTCTCCAGGGGGCCTCCCACCGAGCAGTACTTC. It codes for CASSLSRGPPTEQYF.

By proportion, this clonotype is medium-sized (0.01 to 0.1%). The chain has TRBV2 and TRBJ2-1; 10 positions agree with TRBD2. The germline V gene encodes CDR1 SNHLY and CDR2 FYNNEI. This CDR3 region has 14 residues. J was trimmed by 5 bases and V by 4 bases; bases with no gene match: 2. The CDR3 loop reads CASSGTSGDNEQFF. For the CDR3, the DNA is TGTGCCAGCAGTGGGACTAGCGGAGACAATGAGCAGTTCTTC.

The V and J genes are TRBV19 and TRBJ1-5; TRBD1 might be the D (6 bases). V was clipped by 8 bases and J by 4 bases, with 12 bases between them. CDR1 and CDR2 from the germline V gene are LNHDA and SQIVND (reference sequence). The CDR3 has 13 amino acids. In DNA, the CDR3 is TGTGCCAGTGGGGACACAAAGAATCAGCCCCAGCATTTT. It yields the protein CASGDTKNQPQHF.

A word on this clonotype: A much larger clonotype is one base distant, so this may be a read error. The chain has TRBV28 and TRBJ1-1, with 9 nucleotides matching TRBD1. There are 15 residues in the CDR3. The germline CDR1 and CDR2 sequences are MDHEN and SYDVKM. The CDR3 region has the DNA TGTGCCAGCAGGGACAGGGGCCGCGGGAACACTGAAGCTGTCTTT. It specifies CASRDRGRGNTEAVF.

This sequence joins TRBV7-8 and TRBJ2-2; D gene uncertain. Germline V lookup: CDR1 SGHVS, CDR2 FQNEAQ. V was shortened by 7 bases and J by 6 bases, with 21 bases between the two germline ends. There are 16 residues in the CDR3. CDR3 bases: TGTGCCAGCATTCGCGGCAGCTCTGGTGGGGCCGGGGAGCTGTTTTTT. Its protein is CASIRGSSGGAGELFF.

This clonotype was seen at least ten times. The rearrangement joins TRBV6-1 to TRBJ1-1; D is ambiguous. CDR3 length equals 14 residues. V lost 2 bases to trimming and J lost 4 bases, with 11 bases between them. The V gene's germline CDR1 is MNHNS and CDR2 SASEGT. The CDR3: CASSELREGTEAFF. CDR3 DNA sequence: TGTGCCAGCAGTGAATTAAGGGAGGGCACTGAAGCTTTCTTT.

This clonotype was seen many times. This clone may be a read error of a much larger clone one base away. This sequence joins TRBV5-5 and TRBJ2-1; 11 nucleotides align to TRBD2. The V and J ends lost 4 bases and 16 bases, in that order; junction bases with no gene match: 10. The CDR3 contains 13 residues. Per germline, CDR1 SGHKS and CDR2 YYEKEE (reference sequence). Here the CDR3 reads CASSAGGLAGLFF. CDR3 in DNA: TGTGCCAGCAGCGCCGGAGGACTAGCGGGCCTTTTCTTC.

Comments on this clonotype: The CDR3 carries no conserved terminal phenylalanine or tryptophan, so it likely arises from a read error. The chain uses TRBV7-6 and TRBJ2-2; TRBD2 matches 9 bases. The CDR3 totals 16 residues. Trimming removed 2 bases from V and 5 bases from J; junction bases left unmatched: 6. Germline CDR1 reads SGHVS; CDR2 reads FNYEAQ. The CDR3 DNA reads TGTGCCAGCAGCTTATGGACTAGCGTAGGGACCGGGGAGCTGTTTTAT. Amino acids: CASSLWTSVGTGELFY.

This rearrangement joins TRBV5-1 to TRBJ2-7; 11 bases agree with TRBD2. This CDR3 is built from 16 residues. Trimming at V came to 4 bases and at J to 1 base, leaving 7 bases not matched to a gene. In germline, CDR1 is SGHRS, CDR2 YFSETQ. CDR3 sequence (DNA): TGCGCCAGCAGCCCCGGACTAGCGGGTTATTCCTACGAGCAGTACTTC. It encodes CASSPGLAGYSYEQYF.

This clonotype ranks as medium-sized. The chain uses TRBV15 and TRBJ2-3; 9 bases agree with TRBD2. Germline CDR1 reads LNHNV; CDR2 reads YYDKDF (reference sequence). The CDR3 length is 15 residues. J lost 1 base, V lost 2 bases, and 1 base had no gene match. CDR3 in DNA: TGTGCCACCAGCAGACGGACTAGCGGCACAGATACGCAGTATTTT. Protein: CATSRRTSGTDTQYF.

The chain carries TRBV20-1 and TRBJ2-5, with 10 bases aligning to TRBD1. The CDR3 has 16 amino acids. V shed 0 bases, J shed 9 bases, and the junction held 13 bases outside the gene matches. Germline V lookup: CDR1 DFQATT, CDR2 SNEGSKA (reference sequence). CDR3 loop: CSARDFGTGDNQPQYF. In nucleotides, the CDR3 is TGCAGTGCTAGAGACTTCGGGACAGGGGACAATCAGCCCCAGTACTTC.

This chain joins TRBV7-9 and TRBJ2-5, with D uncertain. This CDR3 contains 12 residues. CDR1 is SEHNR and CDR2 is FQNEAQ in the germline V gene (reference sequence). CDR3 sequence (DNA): TGTGCTTCAGGCTTCGGTAGGGAGACCCAGTACTTC. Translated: CASGFGRETQYF. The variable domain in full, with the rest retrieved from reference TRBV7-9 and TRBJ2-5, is DTGVSQNPRHKITKRGQNVTFRCDPISEHNRLYWYRQTLGQGPEFLTYFQNEAQLEKSRLLSDRFSAERPKGSFSTLEIQRTEQGDSAMYLCASGFGRETQYFGPGTRLLVL.

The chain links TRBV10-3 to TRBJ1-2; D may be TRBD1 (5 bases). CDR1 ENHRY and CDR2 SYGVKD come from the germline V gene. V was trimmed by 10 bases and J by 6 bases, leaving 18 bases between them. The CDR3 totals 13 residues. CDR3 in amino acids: CATTGGNLDGYTF. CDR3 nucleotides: TGTGCCACCACGGGGGGGAACTTAGATGGCTACACCTTC.

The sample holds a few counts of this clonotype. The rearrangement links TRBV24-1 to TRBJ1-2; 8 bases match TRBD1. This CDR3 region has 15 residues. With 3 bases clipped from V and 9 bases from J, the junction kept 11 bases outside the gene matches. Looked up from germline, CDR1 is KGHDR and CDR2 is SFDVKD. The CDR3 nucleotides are TGTGCCACCAGTGATACCCGGGACAGGCCTATTAGCTACACCTTC. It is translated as CATSDTRDRPISYTF.

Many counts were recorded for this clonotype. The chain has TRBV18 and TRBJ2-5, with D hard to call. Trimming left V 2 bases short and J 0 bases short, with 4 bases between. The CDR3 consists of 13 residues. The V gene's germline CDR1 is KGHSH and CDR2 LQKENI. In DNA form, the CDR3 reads TGTGCCAGCTCACCAGGGAACCAAGAGACCCAGTACTTC. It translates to CASSPGNQETQYF.

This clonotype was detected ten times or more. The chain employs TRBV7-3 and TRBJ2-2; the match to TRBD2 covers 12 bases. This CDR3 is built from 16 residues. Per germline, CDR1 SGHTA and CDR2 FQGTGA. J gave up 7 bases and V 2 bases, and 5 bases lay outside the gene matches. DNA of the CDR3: TGTGCCAGCAGCTTAGTACTAGCGGGAGGCATCGGGGAGCTGTTTTTT. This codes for CASSLVLAGGIGELFF. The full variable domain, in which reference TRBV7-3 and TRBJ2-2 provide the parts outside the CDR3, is GAGVSQTPSNKVTEKGKYVELRCDPISGHTALYWYRQSLGQGPEFLIYFQGTGAADDSGLPNDRFFAVRPEGSVSTLKIQRTERGDSAVYLCASSLVLAGGIGELFFGEGSRLTVL.

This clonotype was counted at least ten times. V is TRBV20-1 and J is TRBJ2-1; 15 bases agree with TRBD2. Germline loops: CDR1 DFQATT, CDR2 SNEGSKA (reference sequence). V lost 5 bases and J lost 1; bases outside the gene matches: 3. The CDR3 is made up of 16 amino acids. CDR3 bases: TGCAGTGCTCCCGGGACTAGCGGGAGGTCCTACAATGAGCAGTTCTTC. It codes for CSAPGTSGRSYNEQFF.

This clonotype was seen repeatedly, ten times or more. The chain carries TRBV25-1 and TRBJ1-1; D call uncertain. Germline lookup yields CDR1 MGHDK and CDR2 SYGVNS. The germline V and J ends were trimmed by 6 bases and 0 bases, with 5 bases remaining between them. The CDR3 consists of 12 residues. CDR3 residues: CASRLLNTEAFF. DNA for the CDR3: TGTGCCAGCAGACTTCTGAACACTGAAGCTTTCTTT.

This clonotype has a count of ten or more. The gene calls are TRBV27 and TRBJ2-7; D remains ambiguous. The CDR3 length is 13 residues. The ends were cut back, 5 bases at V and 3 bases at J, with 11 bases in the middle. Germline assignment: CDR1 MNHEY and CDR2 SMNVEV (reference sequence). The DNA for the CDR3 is TGTGCCAGCAGTCTAGAGAACAGCTACGAGCAGTACTTC. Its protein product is CASSLENSYEQYF.

CDR3 coding DNA: TGTGCCAGCAGCTTAGCGGGGACTAGCGGCTACGAGCAGTACTTC. Amino acid sequence: CASSLAGTSGYEQYF. This chain links TRBV7-8 with TRBJ2-7; 11 nucleotides align to TRBD2. Germline trimming cut 0 bases from V and 3 bases from J; bases unmatched to any gene: 1. This CDR3 comprises 15 residues. The germline V gene encodes CDR1 SGHVS and CDR2 FQNEAQ.

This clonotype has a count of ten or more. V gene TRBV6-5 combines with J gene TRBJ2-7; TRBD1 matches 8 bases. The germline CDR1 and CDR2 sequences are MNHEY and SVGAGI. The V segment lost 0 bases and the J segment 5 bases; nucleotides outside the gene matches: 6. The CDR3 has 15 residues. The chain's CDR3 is CASSYSPDRDHEQYF. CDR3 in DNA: TGTGCCAGCAGTTACTCACCGGACAGGGACCACGAGCAGTACTTC.

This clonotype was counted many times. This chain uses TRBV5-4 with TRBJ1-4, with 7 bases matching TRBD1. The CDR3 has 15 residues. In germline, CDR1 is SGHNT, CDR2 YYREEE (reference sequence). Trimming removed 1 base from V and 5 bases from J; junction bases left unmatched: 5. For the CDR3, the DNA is TGTGCCAGCAGCTTGACCAGGGGGATAAATGAAAAACTGTTTTTT. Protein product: CASSLTRGINEKLFF.